Shown below are 26 T cell receptor beta chains from a single sample sequenced in a study of blood T cell repertoires in COVID-19 (dated by TCRdb to the early 2020s). The receptor library was made with the immunoSEQ multiplex PCR assay. What TCRdb holds here is the immuneACCESS table cut down to in-frame rearrangements. Part of the clones is not present; checked against another copy, under half of the missing clones reflect an unresolved V gene, and the others are unexplained. This sample is represented by 120,000 to 150,000 clones; 70% to 90% of them were singletons. 5.4% of the sample lies in the top ten. The sequenced sample was peripheral blood. These receptors all come from a human donor in a cohort sampled during active COVID-19.

The chain joins TRBV3-1 (or the pseudogene TRBV3-2) to TRBJ1-2; 9 positions agree with TRBD1. From germline, CDR1 is LGHDT and CDR2 YNNKEL (reference sequence). With V trimmed by 2 bases and J by 7 bases, 8 bases remained unmatched. CDR3 length: 15 amino acids. The CDR3 DNA is TGTGCCAGCAGCCAAATACAGGGGGCAACGCGTGGCTACACCTTC. It translates to CASSQIQGATRGYTF.

This chain connects TRBV12-2 to TRBJ1-2; TRBD1, the table's D call, lacks a check against the DNA. TRBV12-2 is described as a pseudogene. The CDR3 has 16 amino acids. CDR3 nucleotides: TGTGCAAGTCGCCCCCGTAGGGATGACAGGCCTTATGGCTACACCTTC. Its translation is CASRPRRDDRPYGYTF.

V usage is TRBV27 and J usage is TRBJ2-7; 7 bases agree with TRBD2. After removal of 5 bases from V and 7 bases from J, the junction contained 8 bases not matched to a gene. This CDR3 has 13 residues. Germline V gene lookup returns CDR1 MNHEY and CDR2 SMNVEV (reference sequence). CDR3 residues: CASSGSGIWEQYF. CDR3 nucleotide sequence: TGTGCCAGCAGTGGAAGCGGGATCTGGGAGCAGTACTTC.

The gene calls are TRBV6-5 and TRBJ1-6, with D tentatively TRBD1 (5 bases). The V and J ends lost 4 bases and 9 bases respectively, with 7 bases between them. Germline-derived CDR1 and CDR2 are MNHEY and SVGAGI. The CDR3 has 12 amino acids. CDR3 sequence: CASSSQGSPLHF. CDR3 nucleotides: TGTGCCAGCAGTTCCCAGGGTTCACCCCTCCACTTT.

This sequence joins TRBV7-9 and TRBJ2-7; no firm D call. This CDR3 comprises 11 residues. Trimming took 4 bases from V and 6 from J, leaving 7 bases between them. The germline V gene has CDR1 SEHNR and CDR2 FQNEAQ (reference sequence). The CDR3 region is CASSYSSEQYF. The CDR3 region has the DNA TGTGCCAGCAGCTACTCGAGCGAGCAGTACTTC.

The V call is TRBV6-6, the J call TRBJ2-1, with TRBD2 as a possible D gene (5 bases). Trimming left V 2 bases short and J 6 bases short, with 5 bases between. The CDR3 length is 12 residues. Germline CDR1 is MNHNY and CDR2 is SVGAGI (reference sequence). CDR3 sequence (DNA): TGTGCCAGCAGTTACGGGAGCAATGAGCAGTTCTTC. Amino acids: CASSYGSNEQFF.

In its sample, this clone was seen once. The V and J genes are TRBV7-9 and TRBJ2-1, with D unclear. The V end was cut by 0 bases, the J end by 3 bases, with 12 bases between. The CDR3 runs to 16 residues. CDR1 is SEHNR, CDR2 FQNEAQ, per germline (reference sequence). The CDR3 sequence: CASSLATALLYNEQFF. The DNA for the CDR3 is TGTGCCAGCAGCTTAGCCACAGCATTACTCTACAATGAGCAGTTCTTC.

The chain carries TRBV11-2 and TRBJ2-3; D perhaps matches TRBD2 (5 bases). This CDR3 region has 16 residues. V was shortened by 2 bases and J by 1 base, with 13 bases between the two germline ends. The germline CDR1 and CDR2 sequences are SGHAT and FQNNGV. The CDR3 DNA reads as TGTGCCAGCAGCTTACGGCGGGCCCTCGGCACAGATACGCAGTATTTT. Its translation is CASSLRRALGTDTQYF.

The chain links TRBV7-3 to TRBJ2-1; TRBD1 matches at 11 bases. Trimming at V came to 5 bases and at J to 1 base, leaving 4 bases not matched to a gene. CDR1 is SGHTA and CDR2 is FQGTGA in the germline V gene. The CDR3 consists of 16 residues. CDR3 loop: CASSRTGGGSYNEQFF. CDR3 in DNA: TGTGCCAGCAGCCGGACAGGGGGCGGGTCCTACAATGAGCAGTTCTTC.

This chain joins TRBV19 and TRBJ2-5; 9 nucleotides align to TRBD2. This CDR3 region has 15 residues. Germline lookup yields CDR1 LNHDA and CDR2 SQIVND (reference sequence). V lost 3 bases, J lost 1 base, and 3 bases stayed unmatched. The CDR3 region has the DNA TGTGCCAGTAGTATGTCAGCGGGGGGCCAAGAGACCCAGTACTTC. It translates to CASSMSAGGQETQYF.

The rearrangement links TRBV7-9 to TRBJ1-2; weak D call: TRBD1 (6 bases). Germline lookup yields CDR1 SEHNR and CDR2 FQNEAQ (reference sequence). CDR3 size: 14 residues. Trimming shortened V by 7 bases and J by 4 bases, and 16 bases separated the two germline ends. CDR3 coding DNA: TGTGCCAGCACCACTCAAGAAGGGGGCTATGGCTACACCTTC. Its translation is CASTTQEGGYGYTF.

The genes are TRBV20-1 and TRBJ1-1, with 8 nucleotides matching TRBD1. V was pared by 3 bases and J by 2 bases, with 8 bases of the junction left unmatched. Germline CDR1 and CDR2: DFQATT and SNEGSKA (reference sequence). CDR3 length: 15 amino acids. This CDR3 reads CSASTRTGKNTEAFF. CDR3 in DNA: TGCAGTGCTAGTACCAGGACAGGGAAAAACACTGAAGCTTTCTTT.

This clone came up a few times. This chain links TRBV27 with TRBJ2-3; possibly TRBD2 for D (5 bases). The CDR3 consists of 16 residues. The V gene lost 2 bases and the J gene lost 6 bases, with 18 bases spanning the gap. Germline CDR1 reads MNHEY; CDR2 reads SMNVEV (reference sequence). The CDR3 loop reads CASSLTSLWDGDTQYF. The DNA of the CDR3 is TGTGCCAGCAGTTTAACTAGTCTCTGGGATGGTGATACGCAGTATTTT.

The rearrangement joins TRBV7-2 to TRBJ2-1; 14 nucleotides agree with TRBD2. V shed 5 bases and J 6 bases; nucleotides not matched to a gene: 6. The CDR3 sequence is 16 residues long. Germline V gene sequence: CDR1 SGHTA, CDR2 FQGNSA. The CDR3 DNA reads as TGTGCCAGCAGCGGACGGACTAGCGGGAGGCCCAATGAGCAGTTCTTC. Its protein product is CASSGRTSGRPNEQFF.

The gene calls are TRBV5-1 and TRBJ2-7, with TRBD2 matching over 10 bases. J lost 4 bases, V lost 0 bases, and 4 bases had no gene match. CDR3 length: 15 residues. CDR1 SGHRS and CDR2 YFSETQ come from the germline V gene. Here the CDR3 reads CASSLVAGGLYEQYF. Written as DNA, the CDR3 is TGCGCCAGCAGCTTGGTAGCGGGAGGTCTTTACGAGCAGTACTTC.

The chain recombines TRBV19 with TRBJ1-1; TRBD1 matches 7 bases. The CDR3 loop spans 16 amino acids. V shed 7 bases and J 1 base; nucleotides not matched to a gene: 12. Germline CDR1 reads LNHDA; CDR2 reads SQIVND (reference sequence). CDR3 sequence reads: CASTRRTEGANTEAFF. DNA of the CDR3: TGTGCCAGTACCCGCCGGACGGAGGGGGCGAACACTGAAGCTTTCTTT. The variable domain in full, with the rest retrieved from reference TRBV19 and TRBJ1-1, is DGGITQSPKYLFRKEGQNVTLSCEQNLNHDAMYWYRQDPGQGLRLIYYSQIVNDFQKGDIAEGYSVSREKKESFPLTVTSAQKNPTAFYLCASTRRTEGANTEAFFGQGTRLTVV.

This clone was recorded once. The rearrangement uses TRBV11-1 and TRBJ1-3; the D gene is possibly TRBD1 (5 bases). Germline loops: CDR1 SGHAT, CDR2 FQDESV (reference sequence). Trimming took 3 bases from V and 0 from J, leaving 6 bases between them. The CDR3 consists of 14 residues. The DNA for the CDR3 is TGTGCCAGCAGCTTGGGGCTCTCTGGAAACACCATATATTTT. Translation: CASSLGLSGNTIYF.

The J gene is TRBJ1-2, the V gene TRBV12-5; 11 nucleotides align to TRBD1. Germline V CDR1 and CDR2: LGHNT, FRNRAP. The CDR3 has 20 amino acids. Losses at the gene ends were 0 bases for V and 2 bases for J; bases not matched to a gene: 14. In nucleotides, the CDR3 is TGTGCTAGTGGTTTGGTACACAGGACAGGGGGCCTTTACTCGAACTATGGCTACACCTTC. Translating it yields CASGLVHRTGGLYSNYGYTF.

The chain combines TRBV28 with TRBJ2-7, with TRBD1 matching 10 bases. The CDR3 has 18 amino acids. Per the germline V gene, CDR1 is MDHEN and CDR2 is SYDVKM. Trimming cost V 7 bases and J 7 bases; bases outside gene matches: 22. CDR3 bases: TGTGCCAGCAACAATGGGGGCGCCGGGACAGGGGCGAGGGGGGAGCAGTACTTC. The encoded protein is CASNNGGAGTGARGEQYF.

V is TRBV7-2 and J is TRBJ1-3; D not resolved. Germline values: CDR1 SGHTA, CDR2 FQGNSA. V was pared by 5 bases and J by 0 bases, with 14 bases between. The length of the CDR3 is 16 residues. CDR3 loop: CASSPRLRNSGNTIYF. CDR3 DNA: TGTGCCAGCAGCCCCCGTTTGAGGAACTCTGGAAACACCATATATTTT.

This chain joins TRBV5-1 and TRBJ2-5; weak D call: TRBD2 (5 bases). V was trimmed by 3 bases and J by 5 bases, leaving 5 bases between them. Germline V gene lookup returns CDR1 SGHRS and CDR2 YFSETQ. The CDR3 runs 11 residues. CDR3 DNA: TGCGCCAGCAGCTCGGGGGAGACCCAGTACTTC. This gives the protein CASSSGETQYF.

The chain joins TRBV6-2 or TRBV6-3 to TRBJ1-5; tentative D call: TRBD1 (6 bases). Trimming shortened V by 2 bases and J by 1 base, and 9 bases separated the two germline ends. The length of the CDR3 is 15 residues. Germline V gives CDR1 MNHEY, CDR2 SVGEGT. This CDR3 is CASSYGGASNQPQHF. The DNA for the CDR3 is TGTGCCAGCAGTTACGGGGGGGCGAGCAATCAGCCCCAGCATTTT.

CDR3 coding DNA: TGTGCCAGCTCACCACCCTCCCTTGGGGCCAACGTCCTGACTTTC. Protein: CASSPPSLGANVLTF. This chain connects TRBV18 to TRBJ2-6; D gene unclear. Germline values: CDR1 KGHSH, CDR2 LQKENI. V gave up 0 bases and J gave up 3 bases, with 6 bases separating them. The CDR3 has 15 residues. Using reference TRBV18 and TRBJ2-6 for the parts outside the CDR3, the full variable domain is NAGVMQNPRHLVRRRGQEARLRCSPMKGHSHVYWYRQLPEEGLKFMVYLQKENIIDESGMPKERFSAEFPKEGPSILRIQQVVRGDSAAYFCASSPPSLGANVLTFGAGSRLTVL.

This clone came up a few times. The chain links TRBV19 to TRBJ2-1, with D uncertain. V lost 2 bases, J lost 2 bases, and 4 bases lay in between. Looked up from germline, CDR1 is LNHDA and CDR2 is SQIVND (reference sequence). This CDR3 contains 13 residues. The CDR3 loop is CASSIQAYNEQFF. The CDR3 DNA follows: TGTGCCAGTAGTATACAGGCCTACAATGAGCAGTTCTTC.

The V and J genes are TRBV30 and TRBJ2-7, with a weak D call TRBD1 (6 bases). The length of the CDR3 is 14 residues. Trimming took off 1 base at V and 3 bases at J, with 13 bases between the two ends. Germline loops: CDR1 GTSNPN, CDR2 SVGIG (reference sequence). CDR3 sequence: CAWSETGYYYEQYF. The CDR3 bases are TGTGCCTGGAGTGAGACAGGATACTACTACGAGCAGTACTTC.

This sequence joins TRBV7-3 and TRBJ2-1, with TRBD2 matching over 11 bases. The CDR3 spans 24 residues. Germline CDR1 is SGHTA and CDR2 is FQGTGA. Losses at the gene ends were 0 bases for V and 0 bases for J; bases not matched to a gene: 22. The CDR3 nucleotides are TGTGCCAGCAGCTTAACCCCGGGGGCTAGCGGGGGGACTCGGATTGCGTACTCCTACAATGAGCAGTTCTTC. The encoded protein is CASSLTPGASGGTRIAYSYNEQFF.